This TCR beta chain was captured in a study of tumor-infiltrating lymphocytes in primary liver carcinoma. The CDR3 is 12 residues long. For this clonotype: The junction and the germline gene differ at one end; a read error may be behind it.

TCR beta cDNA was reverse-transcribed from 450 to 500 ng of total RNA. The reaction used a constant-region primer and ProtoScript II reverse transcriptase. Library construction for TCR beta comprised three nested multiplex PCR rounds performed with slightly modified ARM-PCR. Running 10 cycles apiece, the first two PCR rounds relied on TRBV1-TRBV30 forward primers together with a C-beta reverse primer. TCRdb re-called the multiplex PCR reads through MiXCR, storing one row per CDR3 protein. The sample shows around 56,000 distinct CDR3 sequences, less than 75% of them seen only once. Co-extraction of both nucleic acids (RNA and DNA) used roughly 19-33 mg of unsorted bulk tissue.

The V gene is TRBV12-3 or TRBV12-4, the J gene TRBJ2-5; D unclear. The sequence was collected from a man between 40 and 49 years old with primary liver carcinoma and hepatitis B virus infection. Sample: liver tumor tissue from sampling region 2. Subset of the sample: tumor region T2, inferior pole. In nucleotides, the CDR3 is TGTGCCAACAGTTTTTATTCAGAGACCCAGTACTTC. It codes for CANSFYSETQYF.